The TCR beta chain described here comes from a study of T-cell memory formation after mild COVID-19. On the study more broadly: The study found TCR clusters largely donor specific.

MiXCR, run by TCRdb on the 5' RACE reads, gives a single entry per CDR3 protein. This sample has around 300,000 distinct CDR3 sequences, with around 17% found just once. Germline V gives CDR1 DFQATT, CDR2 SNEGSKA (reference sequence). Trimming cost V 6 bases and J 5 bases; bases outside gene matches: 7. This CDR3 has 12 residues. The sequence derives from a man younger than 35 who had mild COVID-19 (a few samples of this study predate the infection). Cell type and time point are not known. Sequences were obtained from PBMCs or a T cell subset sorted from them (not recorded which). The V call is TRBV20-1, the J call TRBJ2-7; 7 nucleotides line up with TRBD2. CDR3 residues: CSAGGDEDEQYF. The DNA for the CDR3 is TGCAGTGCGGGAGGGGATGAAGACGAGCAGTACTTC.